The 9 T cell receptor beta chains given below trace back to one sample, sequenced in a study of shared clonotypes between healthy human individuals. Repertoires were generated with immunoSEQ multiplex PCR, while TCRdb's copy carries only in-frame clones and drops some. The sample yields 2 million to 2.5 million clones, roughly 95% seen once. Material for sequencing was naive CD4+ T cells sorted from blood. Regarding subset: CD45RA+ positively selected. Receptors were obtained from a man aged 18 to 29 in good health.

In DNA, the CDR3 is TGCGCCAGCAGCCCGTTGGGACAGGGAGGTCAGCCCCAGCATTTT. Translation gives CASSPLGQGGQPQHF. This rearrangement joins TRBV4-1 to TRBJ1-5; the match to TRBD1 covers 9 bases. Losses at the gene ends were 4 bases for V and 6 bases for J; bases not matched to a gene: 7. Per the germline V gene, CDR1 is MGHRA and CDR2 is YSYEKL. The CDR3 spans 15 residues.

The rearrangement uses TRBV28 and TRBJ1-5; perhaps TRBD1 as D (6 bases). Germline V gene data show CDR1 as MDHEN and CDR2 as SYDVKM. The CDR3 is made up of 14 amino acids. V lost 6 bases and J lost 6, with 15 bases in between. The CDR3 region has the DNA TGTGCCAGCAGGGCCCGACAGGTCATTCAGCCCCAGCATTTT. It translates to CASRARQVIQPQHF.

The chain is built from TRBV27 and TRBJ2-3; no reliable D call. Trimming took 7 bases from V and 2 from J, leaving 13 bases between them. The CDR3 sequence is 14 residues long. Germline V gives CDR1 MNHEY, CDR2 SMNVEV (reference sequence). CDR3 nucleotide sequence: TGTGCCAGCAAATTTAACAAGAACACAGATACGCAGTATTTT. Translation: CASKFNKNTDTQYF.

The chain joins TRBV18 to TRBJ2-7; TRBD1 aligns across 9 bases. This CDR3 contains 15 residues. The trim removed 4 bases at V and 3 bases at J, leaving 7 bases unmatched. Germline V lookup: CDR1 KGHSH, CDR2 LQKENI. The DNA of the CDR3 is TGTGCCAGCTCACAACCGGGACAGGGCGACTACGAGCAGTACTTC. This translates into CASSQPGQGDYEQYF.

This sequence joins TRBV5-1 and TRBJ1-2; D ambiguous. The CDR3 has 16 residues. V was trimmed by 0 bases and J by 3 bases, leaving 15 bases between them. CDR1 is SGHRS, CDR2 YFSETQ, per germline. The CDR3 loop is CASSLEPGPPHYGYTF. The CDR3 DNA follows: TGCGCCAGCAGCTTGGAGCCAGGCCCGCCGCACTATGGCTACACCTTC.

The chain joins TRBV30 to TRBJ2-5; the match to TRBD1 covers 7 bases. The V and J ends lost 5 bases and 4 bases, in that order; junction bases with no gene match: 4. Germline V CDR1 and CDR2: GTSNPN, SVGIG (reference sequence). The length of the CDR3 is 12 residues. DNA for the CDR3: TGTGCCTGGTCTTACAGGGGAGAGACCCAGTACTTC. The encoded protein is CAWSYRGETQYF.

Comment on this clone: The sample carries other DNA sequences with the same CDR3. V is TRBV5-1 and J is TRBJ2-5; 13 bases map to TRBD2. J was trimmed by 3 bases and V by 4 bases; bases with no gene match: 3. The CDR3 has 15 amino acids. Germline CDR1 and CDR2: SGHRS and YFSETQ. The CDR3 bases are TGCGCCAGCAGCACGGGGACTAGCGGGGAAGAGACCCAGTACTTC. As protein: CASSTGTSGEETQYF.

The chain carries TRBV6-5 and TRBJ2-7, with D maybe TRBD1 (5 bases). Germline-derived CDR1 and CDR2 are MNHEY and SVGAGI. V was pared by 3 bases and J by 6 bases, with 12 bases between. The CDR3 sequence is 13 residues long. The CDR3 here is CASSYTTVSEQYF. CDR3 DNA: TGTGCCAGCAGTTATACGACAGTATCCGAGCAGTACTTC.

The genes are TRBV7-2 and TRBJ2-1; D gene uncertain. Germline-derived CDR1 and CDR2 are SGHTA and FQGNSA. The V and J ends lost 6 bases and 4 bases respectively, with 10 bases between them. There are 13 residues in the CDR3. The CDR3 region is CASSIGPYNEQFF. The CDR3 nucleotides are TGTGCCAGCAGTATCGGGCCATACAATGAGCAGTTCTTC.